This paragraph reports one T cell receptor beta chain. One end of the junction varies from germline; a read error may be responsible. This sample was taken from a study of blood T cell repertoires in COVID-19. Study-wide background: The United States, Italy and Spain provided the acute and convalescent COVID-19 samples. PBMCs, B-cell-depleted T cells, or T cells were the source of the cDNA or gDNA that made up the material.

CDR1 and CDR2 (germline): SQVTM, ANQGSEA. The CDR3 runs 14 residues. The assay was immunoSEQ multiplex PCR, and TCRdb's table has in-frame clones only and misses some. This repertoire shows 200,000 to 300,000 clones, about 90% found once; its top ten account for about 2.1%. The sample taken for sequencing was peripheral blood. J is TRBJ2-1 and V is TRBV29-1; 9 bases fit TRBD2. The source is a woman in her fifties or sixties with acute or convalescent COVID-19. The CDR3: CSVEGGGLAGGFLF. The CDR3 region has the DNA TGCAGCGTTGAAGGGGGGGGACTAGCCGGCGGTTTCCTCTTC.